The 30 T cell receptor beta chains given below trace back to one sample, sequenced in a study of graft-versus-host responses after intestinal transplantation. Method: immunoSEQ multiplex PCR; TCRdb's copy keeps in-frame clones and lacks some. There are about 25,000 clones in the sample; 35% to 50% occur only once, and less than 0.75% lies in the top ten. Sequenced here: alloreactive CD4+ T cells from a mixed lymphocyte reaction culture, sampled before intestinal transplant. Regarding subset: CFSE-low proliferating T cells sorted from roughly 6-day pre-transplant mixed lymphocyte reaction (GvH or HvG direction). The origin of the receptors is a human patient who received an intestinal transplant.

The gene calls are TRBV11-2 and TRBJ1-2; no clear D. This CDR3 contains 11 residues. Germline assignment: CDR1 SGHAT and CDR2 FQNNGV. The V gene lost 5 bases and the J gene lost 4 bases, with 5 bases spanning the gap. In DNA, the CDR3 is TGTGCCAGCAGCCCGTCCTATGGCTACACCTTC. It specifies CASSPSYGYTF.

This clone turned up a few times. The V and J genes are TRBV5-1 and TRBJ2-1, with 7 positions matching TRBD2. The CDR3 runs to 15 residues. Trimming took 4 bases from V and 4 from J; bases not matched to a gene: 8. Germline values: CDR1 SGHRS, CDR2 YFSETQ. This CDR3 reads CASSIWGGVYNEQFF. Here the CDR3 DNA reads TGCGCCAGCAGCATCTGGGGAGGGGTGTACAATGAGCAGTTCTTC.

This sequence joins TRBV5-1 and TRBJ1-2; 12 bases line up with TRBD1. The CDR3 sequence is 16 residues long. Germline assignment: CDR1 SGHRS and CDR2 YFSETQ. V was pared by 0 bases and J by 7 bases, with 7 bases of the junction left unmatched. Written as DNA, the CDR3 is TGCGCCAGCAGCTTGGGAACCGGGACAGGGGGCCGTGGCTACACCTTC. This sequence encodes CASSLGTGTGGRGYTF.

This clone was detected a few times. The junction shows a germline mismatch at one end, possibly a read error. This chain joins TRBV6-4 and TRBJ2-1, with a tentative D call TRBD2 (5 bases). Germline values: CDR1 MRHNA, CDR2 SNTAGT. This CDR3 has 12 residues. Written as DNA, the CDR3 is TGTGCCAGCAGTGACTCGCCGGGAAACCTGGTCTTC. This gives the protein CASSDSPGNLVF.

CDR3: CASTASFYVYGYTF. In DNA, the CDR3 is TGTGCCAGCACCGCGTCTTTTTATGTGTATGGCTACACCTTC. This sequence joins TRBV5-6 and TRBJ1-2; D call uncertain. The CDR3 length is 14 residues. In germline, CDR1 is SGHDT, CDR2 YYEEEE. The V end lost 6 bases, the J end lost 5 bases, and 17 bases lay between the germline ends.

The chain employs TRBV7-9 and TRBJ1-2; TRBD1 matches 9 bases. Germline lookup yields CDR1 SEHNR and CDR2 FQNEAQ (reference sequence). With 0 bases clipped from V and 7 bases from J, the junction kept 6 bases outside the gene matches. The CDR3 consists of 15 residues. CDR3 bases: TGTGCCAGCAGCTTAGCCGGGACAGGGAATATTGGCTACACCTTC. It encodes CASSLAGTGNIGYTF. The entire variable domain, with the rest obtained from reference TRBV7-9 and TRBJ1-2, is as follows: DTGVSQNPRHKITKRGQNVTFRCDPISEHNRLYWYRQTLGQGPEFLTYFQNEAQLEKSRLLSDRFSAERPKGSFSTLEIQRTEQGDSAMYLCASSLAGTGNIGYTFGSGTRLTVV.

The chain links TRBV7-9 to TRBJ2-3, with D hard to call. The CDR3 runs 14 residues. Trimming took off 3 bases at V and 2 bases at J, with 9 bases between the two ends. Looked up from germline, CDR1 is SEHNR and CDR2 is FQNEAQ (reference sequence). This CDR3 reads CASSFDILTDTQYF. As DNA, the CDR3 is TGTGCCAGCAGCTTTGACATCCTCACAGATACGCAGTATTTT.

This clone was recorded a few times. The V and J genes are TRBV19 and TRBJ1-1; 10 positions match TRBD1. The V gene end was trimmed by 5 bases and the J gene end by 2 bases; junction bases not matched to a gene: 11. The CDR3 is 17 residues long. Germline values: CDR1 LNHDA, CDR2 SQIVND (reference sequence). CDR3 loop: CASSERTGGTFNTEAFF. The DNA for the CDR3 is TGTGCCAGTAGTGAACGGACAGGGGGGACCTTTAACACTGAAGCTTTCTTT.

The rearrangement links TRBV9 to TRBJ1-3; a possible D gene is TRBD1 (6 bases). V shed 4 bases and J shed 2 bases, with 10 bases lying between them. The CDR3 runs 14 residues. CDR1 and CDR2 from the germline V gene are SGDLS and YYNGEE. CDR3 sequence reads: CASSRDRPGNTIYF. CDR3 DNA sequence: TGTGCCAGCAGCCGTGACAGGCCTGGAAACACCATATATTTT.

By its share, this clone is medium-sized (0.01 to 0.1%). The chain combines TRBV6-6 with TRBJ1-6; 10 nucleotides match TRBD1. CDR1 is MNHNY and CDR2 is SVGAGI in the germline V gene (reference sequence). J gave up 10 bases and V 4 bases, and 10 bases lay outside the gene matches. This CDR3 has 16 amino acids. The DNA of the CDR3 is TGTGCCAGCAGTTCCGGGACAGGGGTATTAGGGTCACCCCTCCACTTT. This sequence encodes CASSSGTGVLGSPLHF.

This clone was seen a few times. The chain joins TRBV4-2 to TRBJ2-1, with TRBD2 matching 10 bases. Losses at the gene ends were 3 bases for V and 8 bases for J; bases not matched to a gene: 7. Germline lookup yields CDR1 LGHNA and CDR2 YNFKEQ. The CDR3 has 15 residues. This chain's CDR3 is CASSHQRGGTDEQFF. The CDR3 DNA reads as TGTGCCAGCAGCCATCAGCGGGGGGGCACAGATGAGCAGTTCTTC.

This chain joins TRBV9 and TRBJ2-3, with a weak D call TRBD2 (6 bases). V lost 5 bases to trimming and J lost 2 bases, with 15 bases between them. Germline V gene sequence: CDR1 SGDLS, CDR2 YYNGEE. The CDR3 covers 15 residues. CDR3 sequence (DNA): TGTGCCAGCAGTAGGAGGGGAGGCCCCACAGATACGCAGTATTTT. Protein product: CASSRRGGPTDTQYF.

The chain links TRBV5-8 to TRBJ2-1; D may be TRBD2 (6 bases). V was clipped by 0 bases and J by 7 bases, with 8 bases between them. The CDR3 has 13 amino acids. CDR1 and CDR2 (germline): SGHTS, YDEGEE. The CDR3 reads CASSLDRGNEQFF. The DNA of the CDR3 is TGTGCCAGCAGCTTGGACCGGGGGAATGAGCAGTTCTTC.

V usage is TRBV2 and J usage is TRBJ2-7; TRBD1 matches 7 bases. V shed 0 bases and J 3 bases; nucleotides not matched to a gene: 5. The CDR3 totals 15 residues. Germline V gene sequence: CDR1 SNHLY, CDR2 FYNNEI. The CDR3 DNA follows: TGTGCCAGCAGTGAAGCCGGGACAGTCCTCTACGAGCAGTACTTC. Its translation: CASSEAGTVLYEQYF.

The chain links TRBV6-5 to TRBJ2-3; 8 positions agree with TRBD1. The CDR3 extends over 16 amino acids. J was trimmed by 4 bases and V by 4 bases; bases with no gene match: 10. The germline gives CDR1 MNHEY, CDR2 SVGAGI. The CDR3 nucleotides read TGTGCCAGCAGTTCCAGGGGGCGCGGGTGGGCAGATACGCAGTATTTT. Translating it yields CASSSRGRGWADTQYF.

This clone is labeled medium-sized. The rearrangement links TRBV7-9 to TRBJ2-7; TRBD1 matches 9 bases. Germline V gives CDR1 SEHNR, CDR2 FQNEAQ (reference sequence). J lost 6 bases, V lost 1 base, and 10 bases had no gene match. The CDR3 has 16 amino acids. CDR3 amino acids: CASSLVFAGQGSEQYF. The CDR3 DNA follows: TGTGCCAGCAGCTTAGTATTTGCGGGACAGGGCTCCGAGCAGTACTTC.

This clone was observed a few times. Here the CDR3 reads CASSQAGAFVRETQYF. The CDR3 nucleotides read TGTGCCAGCAGCCAAGCAGGGGCGTTCGTTCGGGAGACCCAGTACTTC. The rearrangement links TRBV4-2 to TRBJ2-5; a weak D match, TRBD1 (6 bases). Trimming shortened V by 1 base and J by 5 bases, and 17 bases separated the two germline ends. The CDR3 extends over 16 amino acids. The germline V gene encodes CDR1 LGHNA and CDR2 YNFKEQ.

The chain uses TRBV6-1 and TRBJ1-2; TRBD1 matches at 9 bases. The CDR3 consists of 14 residues. The germline CDR1 and CDR2 sequences are MNHNS and SASEGT. Germline trimming cut 5 bases from V and 2 bases from J; bases unmatched to any gene: 3. DNA of the CDR3: TGTGCCAGCAGTAGGGACAGGGACAACTATGGCTACACCTTC. Amino acids: CASSRDRDNYGYTF.

The chain joins TRBV18 to TRBJ2-1; TRBD2 matches at 11 bases. The J segment lost 7 bases and the V segment lost 6 bases, leaving 8 bases of the junction unmatched. This CDR3 comprises 15 residues. The germline CDR1 and CDR2 sequences are KGHSH and LQKENI. The CDR3 coding sequence is TGTGCCAGCTCTAAGGGACTAGCGGCGGGGAATGAGCAGTTCTTC. Its translation is CASSKGLAAGNEQFF.

This clone was seen more than once but under ten times. V and J are TRBV19 and TRBJ2-2, with 14 bases that match TRBD2. Germline V gene sequence: CDR1 LNHDA, CDR2 SQIVND (reference sequence). CDR3 length equals 18 residues. V shed 4 bases and J 7 bases; nucleotides not matched to a gene: 11. The CDR3 nucleotides are TGTGCCAGTAGTAGGACCGGGACTAGCGGGAGTTTCGGCGGGGAGCTGTTTTTT. Residues: CASSRTGTSGSFGGELFF.

This clone was seen just once. This chain uses TRBV5-1 with TRBJ1-6; 7 nucleotides match TRBD1. The junction had 7 bases not matched to a gene; V was cut back by 0 bases and J by 10 bases. CDR3 length: 15 residues. Germline CDR1 SGHRS, CDR2 YFSETQ. CDR3 sequence: CASSLEGAPSSPLHF. CDR3 DNA: TGCGCCAGCAGCTTGGAGGGGGCCCCCTCCTCACCCCTCCACTTT.

In this sample, this clone turned up a few times. The chain links TRBV7-8 to TRBJ1-2, with 7 bases fitting TRBD1. Germline loops: CDR1 SGHVS, CDR2 FQNEAQ. V lost 1 base and J lost 4; bases outside the gene matches: 3. CDR3 size: 14 residues. In DNA form, the CDR3 reads TGTGCCAGCAGCTTAGACAGGGGATTCTATGGCTACACCTTC. It is translated as CASSLDRGFYGYTF.

The chain uses TRBV7-2 and TRBJ2-7, with D possibly being TRBD1 (5 bases). Germline assignment: CDR1 SGHTA and CDR2 FQGNSA. The CDR3 has 14 residues. V lost 2 bases and J 3 bases, leaving 11 bases between the germline ends. The CDR3 DNA sequence: TGTGCCAGCAGCTTAATATCAGGGATCTACGAGCAGTACTTC. Its translation: CASSLISGIYEQYF.

This clone was detected a few times. The V gene is TRBV11-3, the J gene TRBJ1-1, with D possibly being TRBD1 (6 bases). V dropped 5 bases and J dropped 1 base, with 14 bases sitting between them. The CDR3 is 15 amino acids. Germline V gene lookup returns CDR1 SGHNT and CDR2 YENEEA. The CDR3 DNA follows: TGTGCCAGCAGCACCACAGGGTATGGGAACACTGAAGCTTTCTTT. It is translated as CASSTTGYGNTEAFF.

This chain links TRBV4-2 with TRBJ2-3; TRBD2 agrees at 8 bases. The CDR3 covers 16 residues. CDR1 LGHNA and CDR2 YNFKEQ come from the germline V gene. Germline trimming cut 3 bases from V and 3 bases from J; bases unmatched to any gene: 8. CDR3 nucleotides: TGTGCCAGCAGCCAGTCCACTAGCGGAATAACAGATACGCAGTATTTT. Protein: CASSQSTSGITDTQYF.

The rearrangement joins TRBV18 to TRBJ1-6, with 7 bases aligning to TRBD1. The CDR3 totals 17 residues. V gave up 3 bases and J gave up 4 bases; unmatched junction bases: 9. The V gene's germline CDR1 is KGHSH and CDR2 LQKENI. DNA for the CDR3: TGTGCCAGCTCACCGGTAATCGGACAGGTTTATAATTCACCCCTCCACTTT. It yields the protein CASSPVIGQVYNSPLHF.

This clone was seen a few times. This rearrangement joins TRBV19 to TRBJ2-7; D unresolved. Trimming pared 3 bases from V and 4 bases from J, leaving 16 bases between. Germline V gene data show CDR1 as LNHDA and CDR2 as SQIVND (reference sequence). The CDR3 covers 15 residues. The CDR3 here is CASSIRSGFGYEQYF. The CDR3 bases are TGTGCCAGTAGTATCCGCTCAGGTTTTGGATACGAGCAGTACTTC.

The chain carries TRBV11-3 and TRBJ2-5; 11 nucleotides line up with TRBD2. The CDR3 runs to 15 residues. From germline, CDR1 is SGHNT and CDR2 YENEEA. V shed 3 bases and J 5 bases; nucleotides not matched to a gene: 5. CDR3 protein: CASSFSGGAVETQYF. CDR3 nucleotides: TGTGCCAGCAGCTTTAGCGGGGGGGCGGTGGAGACCCAGTACTTC.

This clone was seen more than once but under ten times. The chain links TRBV12-5 to TRBJ2-2, with 10 bases lining up with TRBD1. CDR1 LGHNT and CDR2 FRNRAP come from the germline V gene. This CDR3 is built from 15 residues. V trimming: 6 bases; J trimming: 6 bases; junction bases outside the gene matches: 7. The CDR3 DNA reads as TGTGCTAGTGGGAACCGGGACAGGGGACCCGGGGAGCTGTTTTTT. This sequence encodes CASGNRDRGPGELFF.

The chain has TRBV19 and TRBJ2-2; a weak D match, TRBD1 (5 bases). The germline V gene has CDR1 LNHDA and CDR2 SQIVND (reference sequence). The CDR3 consists of 16 residues. V was trimmed by 5 bases and J by 5 bases, leaving 18 bases between them. CDR3 amino acids: CASSATSQGWTGELFF. The CDR3, as DNA: TGTGCCAGTAGTGCCACCTCGCAGGGTTGGACCGGGGAGCTGTTTTTT.